This T cell receptor (beta chain) was sequenced for a study of T cell repertoires in cytomegalovirus infection. TCRdb used MiXCR to reprocess the reads, holding one entry per CDR3 protein. In the table there are around 300,000 distinct CDR3 sequences, 20% to 25% of which are singletons. Germline CDR1 is SGHAT and CDR2 is FQNNGV. V lost 5 bases and J lost 0, with 7 bases in between. CDR3 length: 13 amino acids. This clonotype was counted between two and nine times. The antigen is undetermined. The sequence was collected from a human donor in good health (CMV status not recorded). Some clones in this sample may be carry-over from other donors' samples. Sample: cultured PBMCs, taken from culture after CMV antigen stimulation. The chain has TRBV11-2 and TRBJ1-2, with D hard to call. The CDR3 DNA follows: TGTGCCAGCAGCCGGGCCACTAACTATGGCTACACCTTC. It translates to CASSRATNYGYTF.